Below, 20 T cell receptor beta chains from the same sample are listed, as sequenced in a study of Ad26.COV2.S vaccination and SARS-CoV-2 variants. Method: immunoSEQ multiplex PCR; TCRdb's copy keeps in-frame clones and lacks some. The repertoire holds 290,000 or so clones, around 87% seen once, with under 4% in the top ten. Described treatment: over 15 received Ad26.COV2.S at low or high dose, single or two shots; roughly five received placebo; per-sample allocation not given. Collection of samples fell on day 63 after the first vaccine or placebo injection. This material consisted of peripheral blood, taken in a trial of Ad26.COV2.S vaccine versus placebo. The receptors here all came from a person aged 18-60 years who received the Ad26.COV2.S COVID-19 vaccine or a placebo.

This clone has just one count. The gene calls are TRBV4-2 and TRBJ2-7; the D is unclear. The CDR3 contains 15 residues. Trimming shortened V by 1 base and J by 2 bases, and 12 bases separated the two germline ends. Germline-derived CDR1 and CDR2 are LGHNA and YNFKEQ. CDR3 region: CASSQVTTRPYEQYF. Here the CDR3 DNA reads TGTGCCAGCAGCCAAGTAACTACGCGACCCTACGAGCAGTACTTC.

The chain recombines TRBV28 with TRBJ2-7; TRBD2 agrees at 10 bases. CDR3 length: 15 residues. Germline V gene lookup returns CDR1 MDHEN and CDR2 SYDVKM. Trimming at V came to 5 bases and at J to 0 bases, leaving 4 bases not matched to a gene. The CDR3 sequence: CASSTVAGGSYEQYF. CDR3 nucleotide sequence: TGTGCCAGCAGTACCGTAGCGGGGGGCTCCTACGAGCAGTACTTC.

The CDR3 sequence: CASSTGLAGVPTGELFF. The CDR3 DNA follows: TGTGCCAGCTCAACGGGCCTAGCGGGAGTCCCCACCGGGGAGCTGTTTTTT. The V and J genes are TRBV27 and TRBJ2-2, with 10 bases identical to TRBD2. The germline V gene has CDR1 MNHEY and CDR2 SMNVEV (reference sequence). CDR3 length: 17 residues. V was clipped by 8 bases and J by 4 bases; unmatched bases: 13.

This clone was recorded once. This sequence joins TRBV20-1 and TRBJ2-3; unclear D gene. Trimming left V 5 bases short and J 5 bases short, with 5 bases between. The CDR3 covers 10 residues. Germline assignment: CDR1 DFQATT and CDR2 SNEGSKA (reference sequence). The CDR3 loop is CSAFIDTQYF. The CDR3 region has the DNA TGCAGTGCTTTCATAGATACGCAGTATTTT.

This rearrangement joins TRBV11-2 to TRBJ1-4; 7 nucleotides agree with TRBD1. This CDR3 has 19 residues. CDR1 is SGHAT, CDR2 FQNNGV, per germline. With V trimmed by 0 bases and J by 0 bases, 10 bases remained unmatched. CDR3 nucleotide sequence: TGTGCCAGCAGCTTAGAGGCAGGGGGATATGTGGCAACTAATGAAAAACTGTTTTTT. This sequence encodes CASSLEAGGYVATNEKLFF.

The DNA of the CDR3 is TGTGCCAGCAGCTTGCTGTTCCCGAACACCATATATTTT. As protein: CASSLLFPNTIYF. The V gene is TRBV5-6, the J gene TRBJ1-3; unclear D gene. With 1 base removed from V and 7 bases from J, the gap between germline ends came to 9 bases. The germline V gene has CDR1 SGHDT and CDR2 YYEEEE. The CDR3 is 13 residues long.

V gene TRBV19 combines with J gene TRBJ1-2; D perhaps matches TRBD1 (6 bases). This CDR3 region has 16 residues. Trimming pared 6 bases from V and 4 bases from J, leaving 21 bases between. The germline CDR1 and CDR2 sequences are LNHDA and SQIVND (reference sequence). CDR3: CASSPRGVQGFYGYTF. In DNA form, the CDR3 reads TGTGCCAGTAGCCCCAGGGGCGTACAGGGTTTCTATGGCTACACCTTC.

This rearrangement joins TRBV23-1 to TRBJ1-4; D is perhaps TRBD1 (5 bases). TRBV23-1 is filed as an ORF, its function uncertain. V lost 7 bases to trimming and J lost 5 bases, with 17 bases between them. This CDR3 is 15 amino acids long. The CDR3 here is CASKPRQRGNEKLFF. In DNA, the CDR3 is TGCGCCAGCAAACCCAGACAGCGAGGGAATGAAAAACTGTTTTTT.

This clone has a handful of counts. The V gene is TRBV5-1, the J gene TRBJ2-7; D gene uncertain. The CDR3 is made up of 11 amino acids. Between the trimmed V and J ends, which lost 5 bases and 6 bases, there was a span of 9 bases. The germline gives CDR1 SGHRS, CDR2 YFSETQ. CDR3 amino acids: CASRSSREQYF. The CDR3 DNA reads TGCGCCAGCAGGAGTTCCCGCGAGCAGTACTTC. Supplemented by reference TRBV5-1 and TRBJ2-7, the full variable domain reads KAGVTQTPRYLIKTRGQQVTLSCSPISGHRSVSWYQQTPGQGLQFLFEYFSETQRNKGNFPGRFSGRQFSNSRSEMNVSTLELGDSALYLCASRSSREQYFGPGTRLTVT.

CDR3 nucleotide sequence: TGTGCCAGCAGCCACTCCACAGGGCACGAGCAGTACTTC. It codes for CASSHSTGHEQYF. The chain employs TRBV11-2 and TRBJ2-7, with TRBD1 as a possible D gene (6 bases). V lost 5 bases, J lost 5 bases, and 13 bases lay in between. The CDR3 is 13 amino acids. The germline CDR1 and CDR2 sequences are SGHAT and FQNNGV.

The chain employs TRBV7-6 and TRBJ2-1; TRBD1 might be the D (6 bases). Trimming cost V 5 bases and J 3 bases, with 23 bases left between them. Germline V gene sequence: CDR1 SGHVS, CDR2 FNYEAQ. This CDR3 has 18 residues. The chain's CDR3 is CASSPGAPQEAFYNEQFF. The CDR3 DNA reads TGTGCCAGCAGCCCAGGGGCCCCTCAAGAGGCCTTCTACAATGAGCAGTTCTTC.

The CDR3 region is CASSLIGEGRTDTQYF. CDR3 DNA: TGTGCCAGCAGTTTAATTGGAGAAGGACGAACAGATACGCAGTATTTT. The rearrangement uses TRBV27 and TRBJ2-3; no clear D gene. Trimming removed 2 bases from V and 3 bases from J, with 15 bases in between. This CDR3 region has 16 residues. Germline CDR1 reads MNHEY; CDR2 reads SMNVEV (reference sequence).

This clone was seen only a few times. This chain links TRBV30 with TRBJ2-7, with TRBD2 matching over 11 bases. V lost 8 bases and J lost 2; bases outside the gene matches: 11. The CDR3 contains 15 residues. The germline V gene encodes CDR1 GTSNPN and CDR2 SVGIG (reference sequence). The DNA of the CDR3 is TGTGCCGCCTCCGGGGGGACTAGCGGTCCCTACGAGCAGTACTTC. It yields the protein CAASGGTSGPYEQYF.

The V gene is TRBV20-1, the J gene TRBJ1-3; possibly TRBD1 for D (5 bases). This CDR3 comprises 14 residues. The V end lost 3 bases, the J end lost 9 bases, and 18 bases lay between the germline ends. Germline values: CDR1 DFQATT, CDR2 SNEGSKA (reference sequence). The CDR3, as DNA: TGCAGTGCTAGTTTCGGGACCCCTCAGGGCACCATATATTTT. Protein sequence: CSASFGTPQGTIYF.

The chain joins TRBV12-3 or TRBV12-4 to TRBJ2-2; no clear D. The V and J ends lost 6 bases and 2 bases respectively, with 4 bases between them. The CDR3 has 12 amino acids. This CDR3 is CASRYNTGELFF. The CDR3 DNA follows: TGTGCCAGCAGGTACAACACCGGGGAGCTGTTTTTT.

V usage is TRBV11-1 and J usage is TRBJ2-2; TRBD1 aligns across 7 bases. V lost 1 base to trimming and J lost 1 base; unmatched junction nucleotides: 0. The CDR3 consists of 15 residues. CDR1 SGHAT and CDR2 FQDESV come from the germline V gene (reference sequence). CDR3 sequence (DNA): TGTGCCAGCAGCTTAGGGACAGGGAACACCGGGGAGCTGTTTTTT. Translation: CASSLGTGNTGELFF.

The rearrangement links TRBV5-5 to TRBJ1-5; a possible D gene is TRBD1 (6 bases). The CDR3 is 15 amino acids. V shed 2 bases and J shed 4 bases, with 13 bases lying between them. Germline CDR1 and CDR2: SGHKS and YYEKEE (reference sequence). DNA of the CDR3: TGTGCCAGCAGCTTCACAGGGAAAGGGAATCAGCCCCAGCATTTT. Its translation is CASSFTGKGNQPQHF.

This chain joins TRBV5-1 and TRBJ1-4; D perhaps matches TRBD1 (5 bases). CDR1 and CDR2 (germline): SGHRS, YFSETQ. V was clipped by 2 bases and J by 3 bases, with 11 bases between them. The CDR3 runs to 15 residues. Written as DNA, the CDR3 is TGCGCCAGCAGCTTCTCGACAGTGCCTAATGAAAAACTGTTTTTT. Amino acids: CASSFSTVPNEKLFF.

The J gene is TRBJ1-1, the V gene TRBV7-9; the D gene is possibly TRBD1 (5 bases). V gave up 4 bases and J gave up 0 bases, with 9 bases separating them. CDR1 and CDR2 (germline): SEHNR, FQNEAQ (reference sequence). This CDR3 spans 14 amino acids. The CDR3 sequence: CASSWDGMNTEAFF. The CDR3 DNA reads as TGTGCCAGCAGCTGGGACGGTATGAACACTGAAGCTTTCTTT.

The chain joins TRBV11-2 to TRBJ1-3, with 9 bases fitting TRBD1. This CDR3 spans 16 amino acids. The trim removed 8 bases at V and 3 bases at J, leaving 11 bases unmatched. Germline CDR1 and CDR2: SGHAT and FQNNGV. The CDR3 protein is CASVYRGQGFGNTIYF. The CDR3 coding sequence is TGTGCCAGCGTATATCGGGGACAGGGATTTGGAAACACCATATATTTT.